This T cell receptor (beta chain) stems from a study of tumor-infiltrating lymphocytes in primary liver carcinoma. Study-level findings and limits: Pairs comparing tumor with adjacent tissue or blood overlapped less than pairs drawn from tumor regions. It was observed that only about 8-25% of the top clones appeared in every one of the five tumor regions. A significantly higher top-250-clone fraction was found in tumors than in blood (p = 0.039).

The V segment lost 5 bases and the J segment 2 bases; nucleotides outside the gene matches: 20. This CDR3 spans 20 amino acids. The germline V gene encodes CDR1 SGHAT and CDR2 FQNNGV. Scientists recovered RNA and DNA together from roughly 21-30 mg of unsorted bulk tissue. Enrolled patients were chronically infected with HBV and treatment-naive. With regard to this clonotype: Its specificity is not known. Because it lacks the conserved phenylalanine or tryptophan at the end, this CDR3 is likely a read error.

A primer in the constant region served to generate TCR beta cDNA from approximately 500 ng of total RNA. Slightly modified ARM-PCR with three nested multiplex PCR rounds yielded TCR beta libraries. A C-beta reverse primer was combined with TRBV1-TRBV30 forward primers in the first two PCR rounds, and each round had approximately 9 cycles. TCRdb passed the multiplex PCR reads through MiXCR, listing each CDR3 protein once. Found here are approximately 30,000 distinct CDR3 sequences, around 70% of them singletons; the top ten hold about 31%. Sequences were obtained from liver tumor tissue from sampling region 3. Subset specified: tumor region T3, left-lateral pole. The gene calls are TRBV11-2 and TRBJ1-1, with 10 bases fitting TRBD1. This TCR was recovered from a woman in her twenties or thirties with primary liver carcinoma and hepatitis B virus infection. The CDR3 is CASSARDRGRKRRSNTEAFS. CDR3 coding DNA: TGTGCCAGCAGCGCTCGAGACAGGGGGCGCAAGAGGCGGAGTAACACTGAAGCTTTCTCT.